This TCR beta chain was retrieved from a study of blood T cell repertoires in COVID-19. Repertoires were generated with immunoSEQ multiplex PCR, while TCRdb's copy carries only in-frame clones and drops some. The sample holds about 140,000 clones, about 91% seen once. With 4 bases removed from V and 6 bases from J, the gap between germline ends came to 18 bases. The CDR3 runs 15 residues. The germline V gene encodes CDR1 SGDLS and CDR2 YYNGEE. Sequenced material: peripheral blood. The chain combines TRBV9 with TRBJ2-3; weak D call: TRBD2 (5 bases). The sequence was obtained from a human donor in a cohort sampled during active COVID-19. The CDR3 loop is CASSHRPEEKDTQYF. The DNA for the CDR3 is TGTGCCAGCAGCCATCGACCGGAGGAGAAGGATACGCAGTATTTT.